The entry below gives a single T cell receptor beta chain sequence along with its context. The entry originates in a study of shared T cell receptors in the human thymus. The table came from immunoSEQ multiplex PCR; TCRdb's copy has only in-frame clones and leaves some out. The profile shows roughly 660,000 clones, 88% of them singletons. The same data also went into a second study, on human thymus T cells. That report adds: Healthy Finnish infants undergoing corrective surgery for congenital heart defects were the donors. Thymus specimens were resections from corrective heart surgery.

This receptor was taken from a boy younger than two with a congenital heart defect. Sequenced input: thymocytes.

CDR3 coding DNA: TGTGCCTGGACCCCCCCCCGGACAGGGGGGCGGGTCACTGAAGCTTTCTTT. This translates into CAWTPPRTGGRVTEAFF. V is TRBV30 and J is TRBJ1-1; 10 bases line up with TRBD1. The germline V gene has CDR1 GTSNPN and CDR2 SVGIG (reference sequence). The CDR3 totals 17 residues. Germline trimming cut 4 bases from V and 4 bases from J; bases unmatched to any gene: 15.